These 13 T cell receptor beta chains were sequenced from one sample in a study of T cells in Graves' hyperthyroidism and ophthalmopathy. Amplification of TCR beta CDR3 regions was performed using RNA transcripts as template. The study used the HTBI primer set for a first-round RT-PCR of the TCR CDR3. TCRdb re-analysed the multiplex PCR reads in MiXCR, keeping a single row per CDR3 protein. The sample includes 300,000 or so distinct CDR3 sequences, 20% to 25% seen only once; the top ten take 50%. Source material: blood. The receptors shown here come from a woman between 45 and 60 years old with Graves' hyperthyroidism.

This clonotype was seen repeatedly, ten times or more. The CDR3 loop reads CASSLLWLAGGHEQFF. CDR3 in DNA: TGTGCCAGCAGTTTACTTTGGCTAGCGGGGGGGCATGAGCAGTTCTTC. V usage is TRBV28 and J usage is TRBJ2-1, with TRBD2 matching over 12 bases. The CDR3 contains 16 residues. Germline V CDR1 and CDR2: MDHEN, SYDVKM. The ends lost 2 bases at V and 8 bases at J; junction bases unmatched: 7.

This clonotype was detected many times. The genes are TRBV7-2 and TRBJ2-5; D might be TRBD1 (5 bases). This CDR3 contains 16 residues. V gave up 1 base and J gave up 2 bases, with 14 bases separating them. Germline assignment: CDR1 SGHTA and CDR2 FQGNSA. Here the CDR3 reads CASSLGLGPPQETQYF. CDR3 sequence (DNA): TGTGCCAGCAGCTTAGGCCTGGGGCCCCCTCAAGAGACCCAGTACTTC.

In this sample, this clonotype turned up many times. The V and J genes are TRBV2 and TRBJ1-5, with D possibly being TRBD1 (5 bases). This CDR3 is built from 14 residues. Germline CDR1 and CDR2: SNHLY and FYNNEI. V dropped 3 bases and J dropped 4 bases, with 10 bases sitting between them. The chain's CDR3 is CASSDTRENQPQHF. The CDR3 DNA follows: TGTGCCAGCAGTGATACCAGGGAGAATCAGCCCCAGCATTTT. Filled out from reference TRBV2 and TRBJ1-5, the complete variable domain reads EPEVTQTPSHQVTQMGQEVILRCVPISNHLYFYWYRQILGQKVEFLVSFYNNEISEKSEIFDDQFSVERPDGSNFTLKIRSTKLEDSAMYFCASSDTRENQPQHFGDGTRLSIL.

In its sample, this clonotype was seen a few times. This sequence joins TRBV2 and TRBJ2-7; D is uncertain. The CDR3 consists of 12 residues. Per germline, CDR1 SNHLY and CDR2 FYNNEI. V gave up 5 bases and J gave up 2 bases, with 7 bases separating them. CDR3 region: CASSWVAYEQYF. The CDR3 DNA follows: TGTGCCAGCAGTTGGGTCGCCTACGAGCAGTACTTC. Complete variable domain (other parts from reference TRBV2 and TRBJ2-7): EPEVTQTPSHQVTQMGQEVILRCVPISNHLYFYWYRQILGQKVEFLVSFYNNEISEKSEIFDDQFSVERPDGSNFTLKIRSTKLEDSAMYFCASSWVAYEQYFGPGTRLTVT.

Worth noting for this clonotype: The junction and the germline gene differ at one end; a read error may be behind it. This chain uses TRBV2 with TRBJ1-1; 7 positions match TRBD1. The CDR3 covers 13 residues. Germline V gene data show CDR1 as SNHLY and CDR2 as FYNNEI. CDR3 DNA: TGTGCCAGCAAAAGGGGAGAGGGGGCTGAGGCTTTCTTT. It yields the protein CASKRGEGAEAFF.

The DNA for the CDR3 is TGTGCCAGCAGCTCGTACTCAAGCGGGAGGGGGACCTACAATGAGCAGTTCTTC. Its protein product is CASSSYSSGRGTYNEQFF. V is TRBV7-2 and J is TRBJ2-1, with 10 bases matching TRBD2. V trimming: 4 bases; J trimming: 2 bases; junction bases outside the gene matches: 11. Germline V lookup: CDR1 SGHTA, CDR2 FQGNSA. There are 18 residues in the CDR3.

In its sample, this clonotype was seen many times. The CDR3 loop is CASMYRGSSYNEQFF. Here the CDR3 DNA reads TGTGCCAGCATGTACAGGGGAAGCTCCTACAATGAGCAGTTCTTC. This sequence joins TRBV6-1 and TRBJ2-1; 7 nucleotides line up with TRBD1. Germline V gene sequence: CDR1 MNHNS, CDR2 SASEGT. CDR3 length: 15 amino acids. The trim removed 7 bases at V and 0 bases at J, leaving 6 bases unmatched.

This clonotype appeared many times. In DNA, the CDR3 is TGCAGTGCTTCCAGGGGGGGGCCCAATCAGCCCCAGCATTTT. Residues: CSASRGGPNQPQHF. This chain links TRBV20-1 with TRBJ1-5, with TRBD1 identical over 7 bases. The CDR3 has 14 residues. With 5 bases clipped from V and 3 bases from J, the junction kept 7 bases outside the gene matches. The germline CDR1 and CDR2 sequences are DFQATT and SNEGSKA (reference sequence).

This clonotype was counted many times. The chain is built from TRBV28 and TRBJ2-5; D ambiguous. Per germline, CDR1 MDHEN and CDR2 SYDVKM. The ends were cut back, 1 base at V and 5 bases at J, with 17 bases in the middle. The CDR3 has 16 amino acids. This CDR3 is CASSLLAIARRETQYF. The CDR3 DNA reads TGTGCCAGCAGTTTATTGGCTATTGCCCGGCGGGAGACCCAGTACTTC.

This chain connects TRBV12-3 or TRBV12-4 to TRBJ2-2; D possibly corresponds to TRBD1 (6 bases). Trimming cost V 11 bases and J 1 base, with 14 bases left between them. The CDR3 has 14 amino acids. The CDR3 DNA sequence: TGTGCCGGCGGGTCGGACAGGAACACCGGGGAGCTGTTTTTT. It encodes CAGGSDRNTGELFF.

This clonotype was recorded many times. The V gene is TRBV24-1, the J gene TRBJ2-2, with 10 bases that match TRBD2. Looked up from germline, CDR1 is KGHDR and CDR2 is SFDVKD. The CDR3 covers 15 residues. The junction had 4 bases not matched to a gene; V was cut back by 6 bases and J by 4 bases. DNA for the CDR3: TGTGCCACCAGTCCTAGCGGGGGAGTCACCGGGGAGCTGTTTTTT. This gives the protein CATSPSGGVTGELFF.

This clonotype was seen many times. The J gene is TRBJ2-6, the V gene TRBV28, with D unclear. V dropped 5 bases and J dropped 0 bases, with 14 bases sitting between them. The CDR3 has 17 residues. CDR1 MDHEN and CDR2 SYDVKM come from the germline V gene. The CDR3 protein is CASSGLVTSSGANVLTF. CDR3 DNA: TGTGCCAGCAGTGGCCTGGTAACCAGCTCTGGGGCCAACGTCCTGACTTTC.

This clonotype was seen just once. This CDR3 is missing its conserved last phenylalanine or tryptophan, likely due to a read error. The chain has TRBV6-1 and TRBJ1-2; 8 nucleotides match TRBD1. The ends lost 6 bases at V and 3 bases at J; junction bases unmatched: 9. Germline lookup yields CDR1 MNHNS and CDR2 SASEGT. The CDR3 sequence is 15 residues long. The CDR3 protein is CASRNTYRGDYGYTL. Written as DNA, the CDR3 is TGTGCCAGCAGAAACACGTACAGGGGGGACTATGGCTACACCCTC.